This TCR beta chain appears in the sequencing data of a study of identical twins. The study, taken as a whole, reports: Invariant populations such as MAIT and iNKT cells could partly muddle zero-insertion analyses. The more abundant beta clonotypes in cord blood had fewer insertions, and memory repertoires did not show this.

A universal primer site was incorporated via template switching, and the cDNA contained unique molecular identifiers. Via MiXCR, TCRdb re-called the 5' RACE reads, giving one row per CDR3 protein. This table holds 650,000 to 750,000 distinct CDR3 sequences, 21% found once. With regard to this clonotype: Its specificity is not known.

This CDR3 comprises 14 residues. V was shortened by 5 bases and J by 6 bases, with 18 bases between the two germline ends. CDR1 DFQATT and CDR2 SNEGSKA come from the germline V gene (reference sequence). This sample also belongs to another study, concerning T cells expressing NK-cell markers.

This sequence was found in a woman aged 18-29 years in good health. The sample taken for sequencing was PBMCs. The V call is TRBV20-1, the J call TRBJ2-3; possibly TRBD2 for D (6 bases). CDR3 DNA sequence: TGCAGTGCTCGCCGGGGCGGGGCAGAGGATACGCAGTATTTT. This translates into CSARRGGAEDTQYF.